The 8 T cell receptor beta chains below all came from one sample that was sequenced in a study of T cell changes during pregnancy in multiple sclerosis. The table came from immunoSEQ multiplex PCR; TCRdb's copy has only in-frame clones and leaves some out. The sample has about 22,000 clones; approximately 91% are singletons. Sequencing was performed on CD4+ T cells from peripheral blood mononuclear cells, taken after pregnancy. These TCRs come from a female donor in good health, enrolled as a control in a pregnancy study.

The V gene is TRBV19, the J gene TRBJ2-1; TRBD2 agrees at 14 bases. J was trimmed by 8 bases and V by 7 bases; bases with no gene match: 16. The germline CDR1 and CDR2 sequences are LNHDA and SQIVND (reference sequence). There are 18 residues in the CDR3. CDR3 residues: CASTAVGTSGGAWHEQFF. The CDR3 nucleotides are TGTGCCAGTACCGCAGTTGGGACTAGCGGGGGCGCGTGGCATGAGCAGTTCTTC.

V is TRBV7-9 and J is TRBJ1-5; D uncertain. There are 14 residues in the CDR3. The V end lost 4 bases, the J end lost 6 bases, and 13 bases lay between the germline ends. Germline V lookup: CDR1 SEHNR, CDR2 FQNEAQ (reference sequence). Written as DNA, the CDR3 is TGTGCCAGCAGCTACGGGATCGGAGGTCAGCCCCAGCATTTT. Its translation is CASSYGIGGQPQHF.

The rearrangement joins TRBV9 to TRBJ2-1, with D perhaps matching TRBD2 (6 bases). The CDR3 covers 17 residues. CDR1 is SGDLS and CDR2 is YYNGEE in the germline V gene. V lost 0 bases and J lost 8, with 21 bases in between. The CDR3: CASSVAGGAAGLDEQFF. CDR3 in DNA: TGTGCCAGCAGCGTAGCTGGCGGAGCGGCGGGGCTGGATGAGCAGTTCTTC.

The chain combines TRBV18 with TRBJ2-5; 11 nucleotides align to TRBD2. The DNA end favors TRBJ2-7, so the J call may be wrong. Germline CDR1 KGHSH, CDR2 LQKENI. The CDR3 has 15 residues. CDR3: CASSPTSGNSYEQYF. Written as DNA, the CDR3 is TGTGCCAGCTCACCGACTAGCGGGAACTCCTACGAGCAGTACTTC.

The chain is built from TRBV6-1 and TRBJ1-4; TRBD1 is a possible D gene (6 bases). V lost 7 bases to trimming and J lost 7 bases, with 16 bases between them. The CDR3 covers 14 residues. CDR1 MNHNS and CDR2 SASEGT come from the germline V gene. Here the CDR3 reads CASIRGGLGEKLFF. CDR3 nucleotide sequence: TGTGCCAGCATCAGGGGAGGGCTGGGTGAAAAACTGTTTTTT.

The rearrangement joins TRBV5-6 to TRBJ2-2; D possibly corresponds to TRBD2 (6 bases). V lost 0 bases and J lost 5, with 14 bases in between. Germline V lookup: CDR1 SGHDT, CDR2 YYEEEE. The CDR3 extends over 16 amino acids. The CDR3 sequence: CASSLARRRETGELFF. The CDR3 nucleotides are TGTGCCAGCAGCTTGGCCAGAAGACGGGAGACCGGGGAGCTGTTTTTT.

This clone is classed as medium-sized (0.01 to 0.1%). The genes are TRBV30 and TRBJ1-2; D not certain. This CDR3 contains 12 residues. The ends were cut back, 2 bases at V and 1 base at J, with 5 bases in the middle. Germline CDR1 GTSNPN, CDR2 SVGIG (reference sequence). As DNA, the CDR3 is TGTGCCTGGAGTCAAATTAACTATGGCTACACCTTC. It codes for CAWSQINYGYTF.

This clone was detected once. The chain recombines TRBV27 with TRBJ2-5; TRBD2 matches at 9 bases. Germline V gene lookup returns CDR1 MNHEY and CDR2 SMNVEV (reference sequence). Unmatched junction bases numbered 6, after V lost 2 bases and J lost 5 bases. This CDR3 has 15 amino acids. The CDR3 reads CASSLSSGSTETQYF. The CDR3, as DNA: TGTGCCAGCAGTTTAAGTAGCGGGAGTACGGAGACCCAGTACTTC.